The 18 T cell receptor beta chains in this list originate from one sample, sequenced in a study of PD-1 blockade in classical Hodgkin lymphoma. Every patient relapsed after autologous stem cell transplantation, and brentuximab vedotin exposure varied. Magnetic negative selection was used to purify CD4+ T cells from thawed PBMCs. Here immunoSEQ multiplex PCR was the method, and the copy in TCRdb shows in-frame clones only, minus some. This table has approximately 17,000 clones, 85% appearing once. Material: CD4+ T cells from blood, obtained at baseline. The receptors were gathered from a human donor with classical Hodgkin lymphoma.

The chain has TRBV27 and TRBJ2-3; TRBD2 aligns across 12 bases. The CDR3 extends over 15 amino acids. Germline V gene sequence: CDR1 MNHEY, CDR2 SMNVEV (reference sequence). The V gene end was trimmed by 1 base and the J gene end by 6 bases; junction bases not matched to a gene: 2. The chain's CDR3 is CASSLLTSGSDTQYF. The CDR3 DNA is TGTGCCAGCAGTTTATTGACTAGCGGGAGTGATACGCAGTATTTT.

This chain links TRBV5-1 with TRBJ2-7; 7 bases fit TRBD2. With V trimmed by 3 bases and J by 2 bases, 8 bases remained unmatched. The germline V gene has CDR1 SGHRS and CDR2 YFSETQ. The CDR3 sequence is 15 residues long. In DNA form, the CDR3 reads TGCGCCAGCAGCTCCGGGGGGACTGGAACCTACGAGCAGTACTTC. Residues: CASSSGGTGTYEQYF.

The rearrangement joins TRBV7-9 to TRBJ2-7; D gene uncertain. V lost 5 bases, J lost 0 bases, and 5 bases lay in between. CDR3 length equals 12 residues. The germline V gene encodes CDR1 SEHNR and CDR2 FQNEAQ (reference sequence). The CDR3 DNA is TGTGCCAGCAGCCGGTCCTCCTACGAGCAGTACTTC. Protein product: CASSRSSYEQYF. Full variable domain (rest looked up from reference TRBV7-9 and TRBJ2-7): DTGVSQNPRHKITKRGQNVTFRCDPISEHNRLYWYRQTLGQGPEFLTYFQNEAQLEKSRLLSDRFSAERPKGSFSTLEIQRTEQGDSAMYLCASSRSSYEQYFGPGTRLTVT.

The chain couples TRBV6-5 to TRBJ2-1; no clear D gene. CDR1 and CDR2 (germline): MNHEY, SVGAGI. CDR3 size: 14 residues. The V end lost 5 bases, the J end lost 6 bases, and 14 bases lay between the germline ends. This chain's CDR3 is CASSQWYTSNEQFF. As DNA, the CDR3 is TGTGCCAGCAGTCAATGGTACACCAGCAATGAGCAGTTCTTC.

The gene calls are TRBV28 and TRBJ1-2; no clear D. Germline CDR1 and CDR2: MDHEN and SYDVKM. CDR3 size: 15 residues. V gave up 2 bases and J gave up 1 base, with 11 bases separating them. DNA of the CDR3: TGTGCCAGCAGTTTAGGGCGCAGTTATAACTATGGCTACACCTTC. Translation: CASSLGRSYNYGYTF.

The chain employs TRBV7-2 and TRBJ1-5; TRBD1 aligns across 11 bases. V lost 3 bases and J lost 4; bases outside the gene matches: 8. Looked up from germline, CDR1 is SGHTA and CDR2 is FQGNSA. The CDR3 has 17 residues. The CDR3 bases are TGTGCCAGCAGCTTGGTTGGGACAGGGGGTTGGAATCAGCCCCAGCATTTT. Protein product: CASSLVGTGGWNQPQHF.

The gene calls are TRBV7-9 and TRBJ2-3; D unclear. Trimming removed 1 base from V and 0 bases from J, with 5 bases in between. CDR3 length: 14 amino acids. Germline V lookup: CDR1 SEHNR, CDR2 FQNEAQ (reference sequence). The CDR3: CASSLGLSTDTQYF. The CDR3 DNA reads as TGTGCCAGCAGCTTAGGTCTAAGCACAGATACGCAGTATTTT. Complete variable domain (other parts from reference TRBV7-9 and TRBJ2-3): DTGVSQNPRHKITKRGQNVTFRCDPISEHNRLYWYRQTLGQGPEFLTYFQNEAQLEKSRLLSDRFSAERPKGSFSTLEIQRTEQGDSAMYLCASSLGLSTDTQYFGPGTRLTVL.

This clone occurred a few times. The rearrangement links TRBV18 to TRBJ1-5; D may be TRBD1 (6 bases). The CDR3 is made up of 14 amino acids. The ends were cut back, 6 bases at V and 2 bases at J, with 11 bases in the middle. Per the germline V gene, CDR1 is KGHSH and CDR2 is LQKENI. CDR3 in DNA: TGTGCCAGCTCTCCGGACAGTGGCAATCAGCCCCAGCATTTT. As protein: CASSPDSGNQPQHF.

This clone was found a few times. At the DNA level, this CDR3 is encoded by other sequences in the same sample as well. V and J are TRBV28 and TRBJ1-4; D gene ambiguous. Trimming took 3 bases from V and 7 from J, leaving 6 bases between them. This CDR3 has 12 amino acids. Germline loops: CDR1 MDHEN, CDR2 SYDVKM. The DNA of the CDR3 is TGTGCCAGCAGTTTTGGACCTGAAAAACTGTTTTTT. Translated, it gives CASSFGPEKLFF.

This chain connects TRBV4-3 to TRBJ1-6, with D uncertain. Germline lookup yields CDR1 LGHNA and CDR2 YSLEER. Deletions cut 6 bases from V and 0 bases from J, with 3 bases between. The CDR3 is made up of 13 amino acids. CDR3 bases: TGCGCCAGCAGGGGCTCCTATAATTCACCCCTCCACTTT. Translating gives CASRGSYNSPLHF.

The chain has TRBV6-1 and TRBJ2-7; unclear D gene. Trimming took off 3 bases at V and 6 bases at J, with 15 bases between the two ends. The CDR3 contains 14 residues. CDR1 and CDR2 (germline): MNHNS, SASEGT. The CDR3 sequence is CASSDLSRSGEQYF. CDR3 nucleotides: TGTGCCAGCAGTGATTTGAGCCGCTCAGGCGAGCAGTACTTC.

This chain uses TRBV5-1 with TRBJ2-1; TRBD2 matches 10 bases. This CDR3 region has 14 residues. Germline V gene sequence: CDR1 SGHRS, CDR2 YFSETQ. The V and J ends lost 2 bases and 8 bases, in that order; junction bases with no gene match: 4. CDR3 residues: CASSFSGGADEQFF. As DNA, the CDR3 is TGCGCCAGCAGCTTCAGCGGGGGGGCTGATGAGCAGTTCTTC.

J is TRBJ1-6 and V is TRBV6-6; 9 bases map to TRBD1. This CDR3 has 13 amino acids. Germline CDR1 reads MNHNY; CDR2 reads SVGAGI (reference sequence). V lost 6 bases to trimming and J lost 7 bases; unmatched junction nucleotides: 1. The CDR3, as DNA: TGTGCCAGCAGGGACAGGGGCAATTCACCCCTCCACTTT. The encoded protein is CASRDRGNSPLHF.

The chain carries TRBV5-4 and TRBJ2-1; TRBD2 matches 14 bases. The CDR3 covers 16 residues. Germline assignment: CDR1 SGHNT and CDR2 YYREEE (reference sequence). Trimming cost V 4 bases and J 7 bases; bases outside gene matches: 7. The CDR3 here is CASSRPGTSGSNEQFF. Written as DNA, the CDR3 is TGTGCCAGCAGCCGCCCCGGGACTAGCGGGAGTAATGAGCAGTTCTTC.

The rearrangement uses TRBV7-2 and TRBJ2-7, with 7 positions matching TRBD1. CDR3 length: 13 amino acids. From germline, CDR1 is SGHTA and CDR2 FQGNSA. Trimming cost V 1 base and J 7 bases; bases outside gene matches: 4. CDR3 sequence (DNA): TGTGCCAGCAGCTTAGTGGAACAGGGGGAGCAGTACTTC. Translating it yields CASSLVEQGEQYF.

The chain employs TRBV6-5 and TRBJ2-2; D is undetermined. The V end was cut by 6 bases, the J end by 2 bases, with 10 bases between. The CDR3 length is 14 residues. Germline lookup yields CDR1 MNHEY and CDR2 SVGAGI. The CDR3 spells CASRTDLNTGELFF. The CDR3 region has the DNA TGTGCCAGCAGGACCGACCTAAACACCGGGGAGCTGTTTTTT.

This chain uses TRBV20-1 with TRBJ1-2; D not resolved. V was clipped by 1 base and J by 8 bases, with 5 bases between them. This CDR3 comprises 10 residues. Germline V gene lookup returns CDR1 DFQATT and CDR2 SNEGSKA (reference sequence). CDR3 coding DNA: TGCAGTGCTAGAGTCGCAGGCTACACCTTC. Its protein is CSARVAGYTF.

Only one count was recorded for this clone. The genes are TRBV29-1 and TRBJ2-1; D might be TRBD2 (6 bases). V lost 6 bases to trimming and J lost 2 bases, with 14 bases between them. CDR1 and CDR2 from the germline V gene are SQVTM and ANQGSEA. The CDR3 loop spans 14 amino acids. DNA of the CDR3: TGCAGCGTCCTTGCGGACTATACCTACAATGAGCAGTTCTTC. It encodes CSVLADYTYNEQFF.